Below are 24 T cell receptor beta chains sequenced from a single sample in a study of tumor and adjacent non-tumor tissue in lung cancer. Three rounds of nested PCR, following a modified ARM-PCR protocol, produced the TCRbeta library. Each CDR3 protein is one row after TCRdb ran MiXCR on the multiplex PCR reads. The table includes 60,000 to 80,000 distinct CDR3 sequences, around two thirds detected once. This sample's RNA came from whole unsorted tissue. The normal lung tissue was taken more than 3 cm from the tumor edge. The sample consisted of distant non-tumor lung tissue. The source of these receptors is a woman aged 45-59 years with non-small cell lung cancer.

Comments on this clonotype: The CDR3 does not end in the conserved phenylalanine or tryptophan, so this is likely a read error. CDR3 DNA sequence: TGTGCCAGCAGCTTCGCAGGAAAGAACACTGGAGCTTTCTTA. It is translated as CASSFAGKNTGAFL. This chain joins TRBV11-2 and TRBJ1-1; no firm D call. CDR1 SGHAT and CDR2 FQNNGV come from the germline V gene. This CDR3 has 14 residues.

This clonotype was seen many times. The chain is built from TRBV10-1 and TRBJ2-5, with D unclear. Trimming left V 0 bases short and J 4 bases short, with 6 bases between. The germline CDR1 and CDR2 sequences are WNHNN and SYGVQD (reference sequence). The CDR3 is 13 residues long. CDR3 residues: CASSESLGETQYF. CDR3 sequence (DNA): TGCGCCAGCAGTGAGTCGCTAGGAGAGACCCAGTACTTC.

As regards this clonotype: This may arise from a read error, as a much more abundant clone is one base away. The rearrangement uses TRBV20-1 and TRBJ2-1; TRBD2 matches 7 bases. This CDR3 spans 17 amino acids. Germline values: CDR1 DFQATT, CDR2 SNEGSKA (reference sequence). The DNA of the CDR3 is TGCAGTCCTAGAGATTGGTTCGGCGGGAGTTACGGGAATGAGCAGTTCTTC. Protein: CSPRDWFGGSYGNEQFF.

This clonotype was counted between two and nine times. Being one base from a much bigger clone, this may be a read error. The chain recombines TRBV20-1 with TRBJ2-7, with 7 bases matching TRBD1. Germline V gives CDR1 DFQATT, CDR2 SNEGSKA (reference sequence). This CDR3 is built from 15 residues. V shed 5 bases and J 5 bases; nucleotides not matched to a gene: 15. Here the CDR3 DNA reads TGCAGTGCTGAGGCACAGGGGAATCCTAGTAACGAGCAGTACTTC. The encoded protein is CSAEAQGNPSNEQYF.

The count of this clonotype is one. A read error is possible here, since a much larger clone lies one base away. The chain uses TRBV20-1 and TRBJ2-3; D is possibly TRBD2 (5 bases). Looked up from germline, CDR1 is DFQATT and CDR2 is SNEGSKA (reference sequence). CDR3 length: 12 residues. CDR3 in DNA: TGCAGTGCTTATCGGGGATCAGATACGCACTATTTT. Its protein product is CSAYRGSDTHYF.

The rearrangement joins TRBV5-6 to TRBJ1-2; 11 nucleotides line up with TRBD1. Per germline, CDR1 SGHDT and CDR2 YYEEEE. The CDR3 consists of 14 residues. The CDR3: CTSSWDRGLSLYTF. CDR3 nucleotides: TGTACTAGCAGCTGGGACAGGGGGTTGTCGCTCTACACCTTC.

This clonotype was recorded at least ten times. The chain couples TRBV20-1 to TRBJ1-6, with D uncertain. CDR3 size: 16 residues. The ends were cut back, 0 bases at V and 7 bases at J, with 16 bases in the middle. CDR1 is DFQATT, CDR2 SNEGSKA, per germline (reference sequence). The DNA of the CDR3 is TGCAGTGCTAGAGATCGGTCCTTCCAACTCAATTCACCCCTCCACTTT. Its translation: CSARDRSFQLNSPLHF.

As concerns this clonotype: A much larger clone differs by one base, so this may be a read error. The rearrangement links TRBV6-1 to TRBJ1-1; D may be TRBD1 (5 bases). CDR3 length equals 17 residues. CDR1 and CDR2 from the germline V gene are MNHNS and SASEGT. The CDR3 sequence: CASRENPSGRVNSEAFF. CDR3 DNA: TGTGCCAGCCGAGAAAACCCCTCGGGCAGGGTTAACAGTGAAGCTTTCTTT.

The rearrangement uses TRBV20-1 and TRBJ2-5; TRBD2 aligns across 9 bases. Germline CDR1 reads DFQATT; CDR2 reads SNEGSKA (reference sequence). This CDR3 is built from 15 residues. Trimming at V came to 5 bases and at J to 4 bases, leaving 11 bases not matched to a gene. The CDR3 is CSAHGAGGPGETQYF. CDR3 sequence (DNA): TGCAGTGCTCATGGGGCGGGAGGGCCGGGAGAGACCCAGTACTTC.

With respect to this clonotype: One end of the junction varies from germline; a read error may be responsible. DNA for the CDR3: TGCAGTGCGGCAGGCGTTAGCGGGAGACCCGGGACCAACGTCCTGACTTTT. The encoded protein is CSAAGVSGRPGTNVLTF. The gene calls are TRBV20-1 and TRBJ2-6, with TRBD2 identical over 9 bases. CDR1 DFQATT and CDR2 SNEGSKA come from the germline V gene (reference sequence). This CDR3 has 17 amino acids.

A remark on this clonotype: Possible read error: a much larger clone is one base away. This sequence joins TRBV7-9 and TRBJ2-1; 9 bases fit TRBD2. Looked up from germline, CDR1 is SEHNR and CDR2 is FQNEAQ (reference sequence). This CDR3 is built from 15 residues. V shed 8 bases and J 7 bases; nucleotides not matched to a gene: 12. The CDR3 reads CASPLGLAGTNEQFF. The CDR3 region has the DNA TGTGCCAGCCCTCTGGGGCTAGCGGGGACTAATGAGCAGTTCTTC.

As for this clonotype: The junction departs from germline at one end; a sequencing error may be responsible. The chain uses TRBV29-1 and TRBJ2-3; 13 bases fit TRBD2. This CDR3 spans 16 amino acids. Germline CDR1 is SQVTM and CDR2 is ANQGSEA. CDR3 sequence reads: CSVEVGLAGSTDMQYF. CDR3 nucleotides: TGCAGCGTTGAAGTGGGACTAGCGGGATCCACAGATATGCAGTATTTT.

Turning to this clonotype: The junction does not match germline at one end; this may be a read error. The J gene is TRBJ2-1, the V gene TRBV11-2, with a tentative D call TRBD2 (6 bases). CDR3 length: 14 residues. Germline V CDR1 and CDR2: SGHAT, FQNNGV. The CDR3 reads CSSSLLAQCNERFF. CDR3 sequence (DNA): TGTTCCAGCAGCTTACTAGCCCAATGCAATGAGCGGTTCTTC.

As concerns this clonotype: No conserved phenylalanine or tryptophan ends this CDR3, so it is likely a read error. Here the CDR3 reads CSARSASASYNEQFL. The CDR3 coding sequence is TGCAGTGCTAGATCTGCTAGCGCCTCCTACAATGAGCAGTTCCTC. The rearrangement joins TRBV20-1 to TRBJ2-1; maybe TRBD2 (6 bases). The V end lost 2 bases, the J end lost 0 bases, and 11 bases lay between the germline ends. The CDR3 loop spans 15 amino acids. CDR1 DFQATT and CDR2 SNEGSKA come from the germline V gene (reference sequence).

With respect to this clonotype: Compared with germline, one end of the junction differs, possibly owing to a read error. The CDR3 spells CVSSLLDNEKSF. CDR3 bases: TGTGTCAGCAGCCTATTGGACAATGAGAAGTCCTTC. The V call is TRBV11-2, the J call TRBJ2-1, with D tentatively TRBD1 (5 bases). Germline CDR1 and CDR2: SGHAT and FQNNGV. This CDR3 comprises 12 residues.

At least ten counts were recorded for this clonotype. This may stem from a read error, because a much larger clone lies one nucleotide away. A read error is likely, as this CDR3 ends without the conserved phenylalanine or tryptophan. This chain joins TRBV11-3 and TRBJ2-7, with D tentatively TRBD1 (5 bases). Germline CDR1 and CDR2: SGHNT and YENEEA. CDR3 size: 15 residues. V was cut by 1 base and J by 2 bases, with 12 bases left in between. The CDR3 region has the DNA TGTGCCAGCAGCTTAGGCACAGGACCAACCTACGAGCAGTACCTC. Protein: CASSLGTGPTYEQYL.

This clonotype occurred a few times. This chain links TRBV4-2 with TRBJ1-5; D might be TRBD1 (6 bases). V was pared by 2 bases and J by 5 bases, with 13 bases between. Germline V gene sequence: CDR1 LGHNA, CDR2 YNFKEQ. This CDR3 comprises 15 residues. The CDR3 sequence: CASSQTVGAHQPQHF. The CDR3 region has the DNA TGTGCCAGCAGCCAAACGGTGGGGGCCCATCAGCCCCAGCATTTT.

This clonotype turned up a few times. Since a much larger clone is just one base distant, this may be a read error. The genes are TRBV20-1 and TRBJ2-7; 13 bases are shared with TRBD2. This CDR3 comprises 12 residues. Germline V gene lookup returns CDR1 DFQATT and CDR2 SNEGSKA (reference sequence). CDR3 in amino acids: CSTGLAGAEQHF. The CDR3 DNA is TGCAGTACTGGACTAGCGGGAGCCGAGCAGCACTTC.

About this clonotype: The conserved phenylalanine or tryptophan is not found at the CDR3 terminus, so this likely reflects a read error. No DNA is shown, since the ends of the CDR3 on it are uncertain; the CDR3 is the one TCRdb lists. The chain couples TRBV10-3 to TRBJ2-1; the table gives TRBD1 as D, unverified against the DNA. The CDR3 is 12 residues long, ends included. Germline assignment: CDR1 ENHRY and CDR2 SYGVKD. The CDR3 reads CAIREIGDSPFL.

The chain joins TRBV6-5 to TRBJ1-5; D remains unclear. The J call may be mistaken, given a closer DNA end match to TRBJ2-3. The CDR3 is made up of 13 amino acids. The germline CDR1 and CDR2 sequences are MNHEY and SVGAGI. CDR3 coding DNA: TGTGCCAGCAGTTACATCCGAAATCAGGCCCAGTATTTT. It yields the protein CASSYIRNQAQYF.

As for this clonotype: The junction does not match germline at one end; this may be a read error. The chain links TRBV11-2 to TRBJ2-1, with TRBD2 identical over 11 bases. CDR1 SGHAT and CDR2 FQNNGV come from the germline V gene. CDR3 length: 15 residues. CDR3 in amino acids: CASSFKTSGINEQFF. In nucleotides, the CDR3 is TGCGCCAGCAGCTTTAAGACTAGCGGGATCAATGAGCAGTTCTTC. Drawing the rest from reference TRBV11-2 and TRBJ2-1, the complete variable domain is EAGVAQSPRYKIIEKRQSVAFWCNPISGHATLYWYQQILGQGPKLLIQFQNNGVVDDSQLPKDRFSAERLKGVDSTLKIQPAKLEDSAVYLCASSFKTSGINEQFFGPGTRLTVL.

With respect to this clonotype: The junction departs from the called germline gene at one end, perhaps through a read error. The V gene is TRBV7-8, the J gene TRBJ2-2; D possibly matches TRBD1 or TRBD2 (5 bases each). There are 15 residues in the CDR3. Germline V gene data show CDR1 as SGHVS and CDR2 as FQNEAQ. The chain's CDR3 is CASNLEASNTGALSF. The CDR3 DNA reads TGTGCCAGCAACTTGGAGGCGTCGAACACCGGGGCGCTGTCTTTT.

Many counts were recorded for this clonotype. The V call is TRBV12-3 or TRBV12-4, the J call TRBJ2-2, with 7 bases fitting TRBD1. The CDR3 has 14 amino acids. V lost 7 bases to trimming and J lost 7 bases; unmatched junction nucleotides: 9. CDR3 sequence reads: CASTPTGRHGELFF. The CDR3 DNA reads TGTGCCAGCACCCCGACAGGGCGTCACGGGGAGCTGTTTTTT.

This clonotype was observed a few times. The chain links TRBV2 to TRBJ2-1; D uncertain. In germline, CDR1 is SNHLY, CDR2 FYNNEI. Trimming removed 7 bases from V and 7 bases from J, with 17 bases in between. The CDR3 totals 14 residues. For the CDR3, the DNA is TGTGCCAGCACGCATCAGGAAAAACAGAATGAGCAGTTCTTC. Encoded protein: CASTHQEKQNEQFF.